The entry that follows covers one T cell receptor (beta chain) sequence. Its target is not known. This table comes from immunoSEQ multiplex PCR, and its TCRdb copy is limited to in-frame clones, with some not included. Counted here are roughly 29,000 clones, just over 90% occurring once; the ten biggest clones make up approximately 22%. This sample is drawn from a study of OX40 agonist ivuxolimab in advanced cancers. Study results and caveats: Blood T cells, both CD4+ and CD8+, expanded clonally by week 6 at 0.1 to 3.0 mg/kg.

CDR3 length equals 14 residues. V gave up 5 bases and J gave up 6 bases, with 13 bases separating them. In germline, CDR1 is SEHNR, CDR2 FQNEAQ (reference sequence). The clonotype comes from an adult with an advanced solid tumor such as melanoma, head and neck, liver or kidney cancer. The V call is TRBV7-9, the J call TRBJ1-4; possible D gene TRBD1, 5 bases. Sample: CD4+ or CD8+ T cells sorted from blood, taken in a trial of the OX40 agonist ivuxolimab. The CDR3, as DNA: TGTGCCAGCAGCCCGGAACAGGAGCATGAAAAACTGTTTTTT. Protein: CASSPEQEHEKLFF.